The rows below give T cell receptor beta chains drawn from one sample of a study of blood T cell repertoires in COVID-19. The data were produced by immunoSEQ multiplex PCR, yet TCRdb's version contains in-frame clones alone and is incomplete. The data show 250,000 to 300,000 clones, 84% seen once. The sequencing sample was made of peripheral blood. Receptors originate from a man aged 60 to 69 with acute or convalescent COVID-19. Each CDR3 is given with its conserved first and last residue. The D gene is left open where the match is weak. Only some rows state a clone size, as once, few, many or a class for expanded clones.

>13|TRBJ2-7|TRBV27|NA|few
TGTGCCAGCAGTCCCGGGAGTAACGGGGAGCAGTACTTC
CASSPGSNGEQYF
>14|TRBJ1-2|TRBV7-2|TRBD1|NA
TGTGCCAGCAGCCCCGGGACAGCTGGATATGGCTACACCTTC
CASSPGTAGYGYTF
>13|TRBJ1-3|TRBV2|NA|NA
TGTGCCAGCAGGGGGGGGGCTGGAAACACCATATATTTT
CASRGGAGNTIYF
>16|TRBJ2-2|TRBV6-1|NA|NA
TGTGCCAGCAGTGTAGGGGGCGGGGTGGAGGCTGGGGAGCTGTTTTTT
CASSVGGGVEAGELFF
>15|TRBJ1-6|TRBV6-5|TRBD1|NA
TGTGCCAGCAGGTTTAACAGGGGTCGGGACTCACCCCTCCACTTT
CASRFNRGRDSPLHF
>12|TRBJ2-5|TRBV3-1/TRBV3-2|NA|NA
TGTGCCAGCAGCCAAGATCTAGAGACCCAGTACTTC
CASSQDLETQYF
>14|TRBJ2-5|TRBV24-1|NA|NA
TGTGCCACCAGTGATTCCCCCACGGGAGAGACCCAGTACTTC
CATSDSPTGETQYF
>14|TRBJ1-4|TRBV28|NA|NA
TGTGCCAGCAGTTTGGGGGGGGCAATTGAAAAACTGTTTTTT
CASSLGGAIEKLFF
>15|TRBJ2-2|TRBV7-8|TRBD2|NA
TGTGCCAGCAGGCAACCGGGACTACACACCGGGGAGCTGTTTTTT
CASRQPGLHTGELFF
>17|TRBJ2-7|TRBV27|TRBD1|few
TGTGCCAGCAGTTTGTGGGGACAGGGGCCCCTTAGGACCGAGCAGTACTTC
CASSLWGQGPLRTEQYF
>15|TRBJ2-6|TRBV10-2|NA|NA
TGCGCCACTTCACCCACAGGGTCTGGGGCCAACGTCCTGACTTTC
CATSPTGSGANVLTF
>14|TRBJ2-7|TRBV3-1/TRBV3-2|NA|NA
TGTGCCAGCAGCCCCCCACAGGCTTTAGGCGAGCAGTACTTC
CASSPPQALGEQYF
>15|TRBJ2-7|TRBV7-2|TRBD2|NA
TGTGCCAGCAGCTTAGAGGGCGGGAGGGCCTACGAGCAGTACTTC
CASSLEGGRAYEQYF
>14|TRBJ1-2|TRBV2|NA|NA
TGTGCCAGCATCGCGGGGAGGGGGAACTATGGCTACACCTTC
CASIAGRGNYGYTF
>15|TRBJ2-1|TRBV19|TRBD2|once
TGTGCCAGTAGCCTCGGACTAGATTCGTCCAATGAGCAGTTCTTC
CASSLGLDSSNEQFF
>15|TRBJ2-3|TRBV2|NA|NA
TGTGCCAGCAGTGACCCGCCACAGAGCACAGATACGCAGTATTTT
CASSDPPQSTDTQYF
>16|TRBJ1-1|TRBV5-1|TRBD1|NA
TGCGCCAGCAGCTTGGGGGACAGGGGTTTGAACACTGAAGCTTTCTTT
CASSLGDRGLNTEAFF
>14|TRBJ1-2|TRBV6-5|NA|NA
TGTGCCAGCAAGAGACAGGCAGAAAACTATGGCTACACCTTC
CASKRQAENYGYTF
>16|TRBJ2-3|TRBV5-8|TRBD1|NA
TGTGCCAGCAGCCCCGGACAGGTCTCGCACACAGATACGCAGTATTTT
CASSPGQVSHTDTQYF
>18|TRBJ2-6|TRBV6-6|TRBD1|NA
TGTGCCAGCAGTCGACCGGGACAGGGTGGGGCTGGGGCCAACGTCCTGACTTTC
CASSRPGQGGAGANVLTF
>16|TRBJ2-1|TRBV7-9|TRBD1|once
TGTGCCAGCAGCCCAGGGGGTTCGATGGCGGACAATGAGCAGTTCTTC
CASSPGGSMADNEQFF
>13|TRBJ2-2|TRBV7-3|NA|NA
TGTGCCAGCAGCTCCGGGGGTGCCGGGGAGCTGTTTTTT
CASSSGGAGELFF
>16|TRBJ1-2|TRBV19|TRBD1|few
TGTGCCAGTATTCTCAACCACAGGGGACCCATCTATGGCTACACCTTC
CASILNHRGPIYGYTF
>17|TRBJ2-2|TRBV27|TRBD1|NA
TGTGCCAGCAGTCCCGAACCCGGGACAGGGTTCGCCGGGGAGCTGTTTTTT
CASSPEPGTGFAGELFF
>14|TRBJ2-7|TRBV5-6|TRBD1|NA
TGTGCCAGCAGCTCCGCAGGGGGCCTTTACGAGCAGTACTTC
CASSSAGGLYEQYF
>16|TRBJ2-3|TRBV7-2|TRBD2|NA
TGTGCCAGCAGCCGCGTCCTACGCGGGAGGGTCAATACGCAGTATTTT
CASSRVLRGRVNTQYF
>15|TRBJ1-1|TRBV5-4|NA|NA
TGTGCCAGCAGCGCCCCGACAGGATTGAACACTGAAGCTTTCTTT
CASSAPTGLNTEAFF
>15|TRBJ2-7|TRBV28|TRBD2|NA
TGTGCCAGCAGTGAACTAGCGGGCACCCTCTACGAGCAGTACTTC
CASSELAGTLYEQYF
>15|TRBJ2-1|TRBV19|NA|once
TGTGCCAGTAACTACAGGGACCCGACGTACAATGAGCAGTTCTTC
CASNYRDPTYNEQFF
>16|TRBJ1-2|TRBV27|NA|NA
TGTGCCAGCAGTTGGTCCCCAGGCAGTCACCACTATGGCTACACCTTC
CASSWSPGSHHYGYTF
>14|TRBJ1-5|TRBV6-5|NA|NA
TGTGCCAGCAGAGACTGGACACGGAATCAGCCCCAGCATTTT
CASRDWTRNQPQHF
>16|TRBJ2-2|TRBV6-2/TRBV6-3|NA|NA
TGTGCCAGCAGTTACGGCCGGGGGGCGGGTACCGGGGAGCTGTTTTTT
CASSYGRGAGTGELFF
>14|TRBJ2-7|TRBV7-2|TRBD2|NA
TGTGCCAGCAGCTTTAGCGGGGACTTGCGAGAGCAGTACTTC
CASSFSGDLREQYF
>13|TRBJ2-5|TRBV5-1|NA|NA
TGCGCCAGCAGCTTGGCACTAGAAGAGACCCAGTACTTC
CASSLALEETQYF
>14|TRBJ2-7|TRBV19|NA|NA
TGTGCCAGTTCGAGTTTCGAATTTCCCTACGAGCAGTACTTC
CASSSFEFPYEQYF
>14|TRBJ2-1|TRBV5-1|TRBD2|NA
TGCGCCAGCAGCCCACCGGGACTAGAACGTGAGCAGTTCTTC
CASSPPGLEREQFF
>14|TRBJ1-1|TRBV19|NA|NA
TGTGCCAGTAGTATACAGGTTTTGAACACTGAAGCTTTCTTT
CASSIQVLNTEAFF
>16|TRBJ2-3|TRBV4-1|TRBD2|NA
TGCGCCAGCAGCCCAGAGCGGGGCCCTAGCACAGATACGCAGTATTTT
CASSPERGPSTDTQYF
>13|TRBJ1-6|TRBV27|TRBD1|NA
TGTGCCAGCCAAGGACAGGGGGTCTCACCCCTCCACTTT
CASQGQGVSPLHF
>14|TRBJ1-1|TRBV3-1/TRBV3-2|NA|many
TGTGCCAGCAGCCAAGACCGGGTGAACACTGAAGCTTTCTTT
CASSQDRVNTEAFF
>17|TRBJ2-5|TRBV5-1|TRBD2|NA
TGCGCCAGCAGTTGGACTAGCGGGGGGGCCTTCTCAGAGACCCAGTACTTC
CASSWTSGGAFSETQYF
>16|TRBJ1-5|TRBV7-2|TRBD1|NA
TGTGCCAGCAGCTTAGCAGGCAGGGGGCCAGGGGAACCCCAGCATTTT
CASSLAGRGPGEPQHF
>16|TRBJ2-5|TRBV6-6|TRBD2|NA
TGTGCCAGCAGTTACGGACTAGCGGGTTACCAAGAGACCCAGTACTTC
CASSYGLAGYQETQYF
>13|TRBJ2-7|TRBV2|TRBD2|NA
TGTGCCAGTAGGACTAGCGGGGGCTACGAGCAGTACTTC
CASRTSGGYEQYF
>15|TRBJ1-1|TRBV10-3|TRBD1|NA
TGTGCCATCAGTGAGTCTGGGACAGGGCCCACTGAAGCTTTCTTT
CAISESGTGPTEAFF